The 15 T cell receptor beta chains below all came from one sample that was sequenced in a study of immune heterogeneity within non-small cell lung tumors. Template input, which was bulk tumor genomic DNA, totaled 600 ng per sample. Several biopsies per primary tumor, spaced far apart, were taken during surgery. Untreated, newly diagnosed non-small cell lung cancer patients underwent curative surgery. With 32 V and 13 J primers, multiplex PCR amplified the TCR beta CDR3. From the multiplex PCR reads, TCRdb called clonotypes with MiXCR, one entry per CDR3 protein. The sample lists around 29,000 distinct CDR3 sequences; around 28% were seen once. The sequenced material came from lung tumor tissue. The receptors shown here come from a man aged 35 to 55 with non-small cell lung cancer.

This clonotype was counted only a few times. The chain carries TRBV5-1 and TRBJ2-1; D possibly corresponds to TRBD2 (7 bases). This CDR3 has 13 amino acids. The germline V and J ends were trimmed by 3 bases and 9 bases, with 13 bases remaining between them. Germline V lookup: CDR1 SGHRS, CDR2 YFSETQ. The chain's CDR3 is CASSSRGGREQFF. Here the CDR3 DNA reads TGCGCCAGCAGCTCGAGGGGGGGACGTGAGCAGTTCTTC.

In its sample, this clonotype was seen many times. The V call is TRBV2, the J call TRBJ2-7, with D possibly TRBD2 on 6 matching bases. This CDR3 is built from 15 residues. CDR1 is SNHLY and CDR2 is FYNNEI in the germline V gene. Trimming removed 2 bases at V and 5 bases at J, with 16 bases between. CDR3 DNA sequence: TGTGCCAGCAGTGAATCGGCGGGATACGTCCACGAGCAGTACTTC. Residues: CASSESAGYVHEQYF.

About this clonotype itself: Just one base apart from a much larger clone, this may be a read error. The CDR3 carries no conserved terminal phenylalanine or tryptophan, so it likely arises from a read error. This chain links TRBV18 with TRBJ2-1; D is possibly TRBD1 (6 bases). This CDR3 region has 13 residues. V dropped 3 bases and J dropped 4 bases, with 7 bases sitting between them. CDR1 and CDR2 (germline): KGHSH, LQKENI. CDR3 nucleotide sequence: TGTGCCAGCTCACCCAGGGGATACAATGAGCAGTTCTTA. Its protein product is CASSPRGYNEQFL.

The rearrangement joins TRBV20-1 to TRBJ2-2; 11 bases map to TRBD2. The CDR3 is made up of 16 amino acids. Germline CDR1 DFQATT, CDR2 SNEGSKA (reference sequence). Germline trimming cut 3 bases from V and 5 bases from J; bases unmatched to any gene: 8. The CDR3 protein is CSASSVAGGRTGELFF. DNA for the CDR3: TGCAGTGCTAGTTCGGTAGCGGGAGGGCGAACCGGGGAGCTGTTTTTT.

V and J are TRBV5-1 and TRBJ2-1; TRBD1 agrees at 9 bases. This CDR3 has 16 amino acids. CDR1 and CDR2 (germline): SGHRS, YFSETQ. Germline trimming cut 2 bases from V and 6 bases from J; bases unmatched to any gene: 9. CDR3 DNA sequence: TGCGCCAGCAGCTTTAATGTGGACAGGGGTTCCAATGAGCAGTTCTTC. As protein: CASSFNVDRGSNEQFF.

V usage is TRBV7-9 and J usage is TRBJ2-5; no clear D. CDR1 is SEHNR and CDR2 is FQNEAQ in the germline V gene (reference sequence). The CDR3 extends over 13 amino acids. Trimming cost V 5 bases and J 2 bases, with 9 bases left between them. The CDR3 loop reads CASSLRWQETQYF. In nucleotides, the CDR3 is TGTGCCAGCAGCCTGCGTTGGCAAGAGACCCAGTACTTC.

As concerns this clonotype: This may stem from a read error, because a much larger clone lies one nucleotide away. V is TRBV2 and J is TRBJ2-2; TRBD2 is a possible D gene (6 bases). This CDR3 comprises 15 residues. Trimming removed 1 base from V and 1 base from J, with 7 bases in between. CDR1 SNHLY and CDR2 FYNNEI come from the germline V gene. The CDR3 spells CASSEGRGNTGELFF. CDR3 bases: TGTGCCAGCAGTGAAGGGCGGGGGAACACCGGGGAGCTGTTTTTT. Combining the CDR3 with reference TRBV2 and TRBJ2-2 gives the whole variable domain EPEVTQTPSHQVTQMGQEVILRCVPISNHLYFYWYRQILGQKVEFLVSFYNNEISEKSEIFDDQFSVERPDGSNFTLKIRSTKLEDSAMYFCASSEGRGNTGELFFGEGSRLTVL.

A few counts support this clonotype. The chain is built from TRBV6-2 or TRBV6-3 and TRBJ2-1; 14 nucleotides match TRBD2. With V trimmed by 7 bases and J by 4 bases, 3 bases remained unmatched. Looked up from germline, CDR1 is MNHEY and CDR2 is SVGEGT. The CDR3 loop spans 15 amino acids. The CDR3 bases are TGTGCCAGCACTCGACTAGCGGGAGGGTACAATGAGCAGTTCTTC. It encodes CASTRLAGGYNEQFF.

This clonotype was seen ten or more times. The V and J genes are TRBV30 and TRBJ1-4; 9 nucleotides align to TRBD1. CDR3 size: 14 residues. CDR1 is GTSNPN, CDR2 SVGIG, per germline (reference sequence). V shed 0 bases, J shed 7 bases, and the junction held 3 bases outside the gene matches. DNA for the CDR3: TGTGCCTGGAGTGTTGTGACAGGGGGTGAAAAACTGTTTTTT. Protein product: CAWSVVTGGEKLFF.

The J gene is TRBJ1-2, the V gene TRBV18; D is possibly TRBD1 (5 bases). Looked up from germline, CDR1 is KGHSH and CDR2 is LQKENI. Between the trimmed V and J ends, which lost 1 base and 6 bases, there was a span of 15 bases. The CDR3 is 15 amino acids. As DNA, the CDR3 is TGTGCCAGCTCACCACAGGGATTTAAGGGGAATGGCTACACCTTC. This sequence encodes CASSPQGFKGNGYTF.

This clonotype was observed once. This may be a read error, as it is one base from a much larger clone. The V and J genes are TRBV2 and TRBJ2-1; 7 bases align to TRBD1. The germline CDR1 and CDR2 sequences are SNHLY and FYNNEI. This CDR3 region has 13 residues. The DNA of the CDR3 is TGTGTCAGCATCCGACAGGGATTCGATGAGCAGTTCTTC. It specifies CVSIRQGFDEQFF.

A few counts support this clonotype. The CDR3 here is CASGPGLANYNEQFF. As DNA, the CDR3 is TGTGCCAGCGGACCGGGACTAGCGAACTACAATGAGCAGTTCTTC. The V call is TRBV7-2, the J call TRBJ2-1; TRBD2 matches at 10 bases. Germline CDR1 is SGHTA and CDR2 is FQGNSA. The ends lost 8 bases at V and 3 bases at J; junction bases unmatched: 7. This CDR3 comprises 15 residues.

This clonotype was observed many times. V and J are TRBV6-5 and TRBJ2-7, with 8 bases lining up with TRBD2. CDR1 MNHEY and CDR2 SVGAGI come from the germline V gene. J gave up 5 bases and V 1 base, and 10 bases lay outside the gene matches. The CDR3 extends over 16 amino acids. Here the CDR3 DNA reads TGTGCCAGCAGTTACTGGGGAGTAAGCGGGAGCCACGAGCAGTACTTC. Translating it yields CASSYWGVSGSHEQYF.

This sequence joins TRBV5-1 and TRBJ2-5; TRBD2 matches at 7 bases. CDR1 and CDR2 (germline): SGHRS, YFSETQ. Losses at the gene ends were 6 bases for V and 2 bases for J; bases not matched to a gene: 7. The CDR3 consists of 14 residues. Here the CDR3 DNA reads TGCGCCAGCACCAGGGCTAGCGGACAAGAGACCCAGTACTTC. Amino acids: CASTRASGQETQYF.

A remark on this clonotype: With a much larger clone just one base away, this may be a read error. The rearrangement joins TRBV7-6 to TRBJ2-3; either TRBD1 or TRBD2 may fit D (5 bases each). CDR1 is SGHVS and CDR2 is FNYEAQ in the germline V gene. The CDR3 length is 13 residues. The CDR3 DNA sequence: TGTGACAGCAGCTCGGGACCGCTCGATACGCAGTATTTT. It yields the protein CDSSSGPLDTQYF.